Listed below are T cell receptor beta chains from one sample, sequenced in a study of regulatory T cells in long-lasting Graves disease. TCRdb redid the calling of the multiplex PCR reads with MiXCR, one entry per CDR3 protein. The sample yields a few hundred thousand distinct CDR3 sequences, approximately 12% seen once. These data were also reused for a study on T cells in Graves' hyperthyroidism and ophthalmopathy.

Material: peripheral blood mononuclear cells (PBMCs), obtained at new diagnosis, from a patient treated with antithyroid drugs. These receptors were collected from a woman under 30 with Graves disease. Each CDR3 is given with its conserved first and last residue. Fields, in order: CDR3 length, D gene, clone size, J gene, V gene, CDR3 protein, CDR3 DNA. A D gene is named only where the DNA matches it firmly. Not all rows give a size; the values are once, few, many and, for expanded clones, a class.

>12|NA|NA|TRBJ1-5|TRBV2
CASSGENQPQHF
TGTGCCAGCAGTGGGGAGAATCAGCCCCAGCATTTT
>16|TRBD2|many|TRBJ2-1|TRBV7-2
CASSSLGLAGGSEQFF
TGTGCCAGCAGCTCCTTAGGACTAGCGGGAGGGAGTGAGCAGTTCTTC
>15|TRBD1|many|TRBJ1-2|TRBV29-1
CSVEPRGQGAYGYTF
TGCAGCGTTGAACCCAGGGGGCAGGGGGCCTATGGCTACACCTTC
>18|TRBD2|NA|TRBJ2-5|TRBV6-2/TRBV6-3
CASREGGSGGLVQETQYF
TGTGCCAGCAGGGAGGGTGGTAGCGGGGGGTTAGTTCAAGAGACCCAGTACTTC
>18|TRBD2|many|TRBJ2-3|TRBV7-8
CASRSRLAGEKTTDTQYF
TGTGCCAGCAGATCCCGACTAGCGGGAGAAAAAACGACAGATACGCAGTATTTT
>17|TRBD1|many|TRBJ2-1|TRBV5-1
CASSLALGTGTANEQFF
TGCGCCAGCAGCTTGGCCTTAGGGACAGGTACAGCTAATGAGCAGTTCTTC
>16|TRBD1|many|TRBJ1-2|TRBV7-6
CASSFGRTGGNYGYTF
TGTGCCAGCAGCTTCGGCCGGACAGGGGGGAACTATGGCTACACCTTC
>15|NA|NA|TRBJ2-7|TRBV24-1
CATSARGPRFYEQYF
TGTGCCACCAGTGCAAGAGGTCCTAGATTTTACGAGCAGTACTTC
>13|NA|many|TRBJ1-4|TRBV7-2
CASSLTYGEKLFF
TGTGCCAGCAGCTTGACATATGGTGAAAAACTGTTTTTT
>13|TRBD1|many|TRBJ2-1|TRBV20-1
CSARGTGGLEQFF
TGCAGTGCACGAGGGACAGGGGGCCTTGAGCAGTTCTTC
>13|NA|many|TRBJ1-2|TRBV18
CASSPGRNYGYTF
TGTGCCAGCTCACCGGGACGGAACTATGGCTACACCTTC
>14|TRBD1|NA|TRBJ2-7|TRBV12-3/TRBV12-4
CASGQGDRPCEQYF
TGTGCCAGCGGACAGGGGGACCGACCCTGCGAGCAGTACTTC
>17|TRBD2|NA|TRBJ2-5|TRBV5-5
CASSPFRGLAGTETQYF
TGTGCCAGCAGCCCATTCAGGGGACTAGCGGGGACGGAGACCCAGTACTTC
>14|NA|many|TRBJ2-1|TRBV20-1
CSAVDKSSYNEQFF
TGCAGTGCTGTCGACAAGAGCTCCTACAATGAGCAGTTCTTC
>18|TRBD2|many|TRBJ2-5|TRBV28
CASSSTAGTSGTRWTQYF
TGTGCCAGCAGTTCTACCGCCGGGACTAGCGGGACTAGGTGGACCCAGTACTTC
>15|TRBD1|many|TRBJ1-2|TRBV12-3/TRBV12-4
CATSPSRGRASSYTF
TGTGCCACCTCACCCTCTAGGGGGCGGGCCAGCAGCTACACCTTC
>11|NA|many|TRBJ1-1|TRBV20-1
CSASENTEAFF
TGCAGTGCGTCGGAGAACACTGAAGCTTTCTTT
>16|NA|few|TRBJ2-1|TRBV4-1
CASSQDSGRATGEQFF
TGCGCCAGCAGCCAAGATTCTGGACGGGCTACTGGTGAGCAGTTCTTC
>16|NA|many|TRBJ1-1|TRBV6-1
CASRRGRGAMDTEAFF
TGTGCCAGCAGGCGGGGTCGGGGCGCGATGGACACTGAAGCTTTCTTT
>15|NA|few|TRBJ2-5|TRBV28
CASSLRNLRQETQYF
TGTGCCAGCAGTTTACGGAATCTACGACAAGAGACCCAGTACTTC
>15|NA|NA|TRBJ1-4|TRBV12-3/TRBV12-4
CASSSVGGRNEKLFF
TGTGCCAGCAGTTCGGTCGGGGGGCGCAATGAAAAACTGTTTTTT
>15|NA|many|TRBJ2-5|TRBV28
CASSLLGFPQETQYF
TGTGCCAGCAGTTTATTGGGTTTCCCACAAGAGACCCAGTACTTC
>14|TRBD1|many|TRBJ2-1|TRBV6-1
CASSGQGIYNEQFF
TGTGCCAGCAGTGGACAGGGGATCTACAATGAGCAGTTCTTC
>15|NA|many|TRBJ2-7|TRBV7-2
CASSLSSGLFYEQYF
TGTGCCAGCAGCTTAAGTTCCGGGCTTTTCTACGAGCAGTACTTC
>13|NA|few|TRBJ1-4|TRBV7-2
CASSSTEREKLFF
TGTGCCAGCAGCTCGACGGAAAGGGAAAAACTGTTTTTT
>14|NA|many|TRBJ1-1|TRBV20-1
CSAVLQGDGTEAFF
TGCAGTGCCGTCCTCCAGGGTGACGGCACTGAAGCTTTCTTT
>14|TRBD1|NA|TRBJ1-2|TRBV20-1
CSALGQEPFYGYTF
TGCAGTGCTTTGGGACAGGAGCCCTTCTATGGCTACACCTTC